This is a list of T cell receptor beta chains from one sample in a study of shared clonotypes between healthy human individuals. TCRdb's table, derived via immunoSEQ multiplex PCR, lists solely in-frame clones and lacks some. The profile shows 2 million to 2.5 million clones, under 97% of them singletons. The sample taken for sequencing was naive CD4+ T cells sorted from blood. The receptors come from a man aged 18-30 years in good health. Both conserved end residues are part of each CDR3. A D gene is named only where the DNA matches it firmly. Some rows have no size entry. The others give once, few or many, or a class for an expanded clone.

j_gene,d_gene,v_gene,abundance,CDR3aa,CDR3nt
TRBJ2-2,.,TRBV11-2,once,CASSLGLSTGELFF,TGTGCCAGCAGCTTAGGGCTATCTACCGGGGAGCTGTTTTTT
TRBJ1-4,.,TRBV7-2,.,CASSSPRDGNEKLFF,TGTGCCAGCAGCTCCCCCCGGGACGGGAATGAAAAACTGTTTTTT
TRBJ2-7,.,TRBV6-5,.,CASSRTPSYEQYF,TGTGCCAGCAGTCGGACGCCTTCCTACGAGCAGTACTTC
TRBJ2-5,.,TRBV5-1,.,CASSLVETQYF,TGCGCCAGCAGCTTGGTGGAGACCCAGTACTTC
TRBJ1-5,TRBD1,TRBV7-2,.,CASSFGQGAGQPQHF,TGTGCCAGCAGTTTCGGACAGGGGGCTGGGCAGCCCCAGCATTTT
TRBJ2-2,TRBD1,TRBV28,.,CASSFPLTGQGTAGELFF,TGTGCCAGCAGTTTTCCCCTCACCGGACAGGGGACGGCCGGGGAGCTGTTTTTT
TRBJ2-7,TRBD2,TRBV2,once,CASSGLAGAEQYF,TGTGCCAGCAGTGGACTAGCGGGGGCCGAGCAGTACTTC
TRBJ1-2,TRBD1,TRBV5-4,.,CASSPDRGLYGYTF,TGTGCCAGCAGCCCGGACAGGGGGCTTTATGGCTACACCTTC
TRBJ2-2,.,TRBV10-1,.,CASSERAASTGELFF,TGCGCCAGCAGTGAGAGGGCGGCGAGTACCGGGGAGCTGTTTTTT
TRBJ2-5,.,TRBV6-5,.,CASSLGVRETQYF,TGTGCCAGCAGCCTTGGCGTACGGGAGACCCAGTACTTC
TRBJ1-3,.,TRBV7-2,once,CASSFREATGNTIYF,TGTGCCAGCAGCTTCAGGGAGGCTACTGGAAACACCATATATTTT